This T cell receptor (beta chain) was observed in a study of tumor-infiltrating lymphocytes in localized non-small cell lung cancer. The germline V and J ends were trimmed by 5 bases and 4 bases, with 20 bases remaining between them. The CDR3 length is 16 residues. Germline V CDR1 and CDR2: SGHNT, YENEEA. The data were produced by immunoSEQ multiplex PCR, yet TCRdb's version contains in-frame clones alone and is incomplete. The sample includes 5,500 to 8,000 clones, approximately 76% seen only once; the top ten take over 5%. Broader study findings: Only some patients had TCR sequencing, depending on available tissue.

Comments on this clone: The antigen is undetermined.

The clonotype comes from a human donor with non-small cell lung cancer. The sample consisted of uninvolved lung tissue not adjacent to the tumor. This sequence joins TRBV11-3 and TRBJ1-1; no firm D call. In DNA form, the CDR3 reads TGTGCCAGCAGCCACAGCAGCTTAAGCGGGCTCACTGAAGCTTTCTTT. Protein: CASSHSSLSGLTEAFF.